The 30 T cell receptor beta chains below all came from one sample that was sequenced in a study of vaccination and CD4 T cells after COVID-19. Treatment meaning: approximately 9-day PBMC culture with coronavirus spike peptide pools or control peptides (ViraFEST assay). Scientists ran DNA taken from cultured CD4+ T cells through the Oncomine TCR Beta short-read assay for sequencing. In TCRdb, the PCR reads were re-called with MiXCR into one record per CDR3 protein. This table has around 20,000 distinct CDR3 sequences, around 45% appearing once. These receptors' antigens are unknown. The sample taken for sequencing was CD4+ T cells from blood, cultured in vitro. These TCRs come from a human donor who had recovered from COVID-19.

Remarks on this clonotype: A read error may account for a junction end that differs from germline. J is TRBJ1-4 and V is TRBV19; D perhaps matches TRBD1 (6 bases). The CDR3 is 15 residues long. The germline V gene has CDR1 LNHDA and CDR2 SQIVND (reference sequence). CDR3 protein: CASSIGGRTNEELFF. The CDR3, as DNA: TGTGCCAGTAGTATAGGGGGGCGAACTAATGAAGAACTGTTTTTT.

J is TRBJ1-3 and V is TRBV7-2; D not resolved. Trimming removed 1 base at V and 8 bases at J, with 12 bases between. Germline V gene data show CDR1 as SGHTA and CDR2 as FQGNSA. The length of the CDR3 is 14 residues. The CDR3 protein is CASSLDLSLDTIYF. As DNA, the CDR3 is TGTGCCAGCAGCTTAGATCTGTCGTTAGACACCATATATTTT.

V gene TRBV11-2 combines with J gene TRBJ2-1; the D gene is possibly TRBD1 (6 bases). The CDR3 sequence is 15 residues long. Trimming stripped 3 bases from V and 3 bases from J, with 12 bases between. Germline V gene data show CDR1 as SGHAT and CDR2 as FQNNGV. The CDR3 nucleotides are TGTGCCAGCAGCTTCAACCTACAGGGCTACAATGAGCAGTTCTTC. This encodes CASSFNLQGYNEQFF.

This clonotype has just a few counts. This chain links TRBV20-1 with TRBJ2-2, with TRBD2 matching 12 bases. Losses at the gene ends were 0 bases for V and 0 bases for J; bases not matched to a gene: 5. CDR1 is DFQATT and CDR2 is SNEGSKA in the germline V gene (reference sequence). The CDR3 loop spans 18 amino acids. CDR3 coding DNA: TGCAGTGCTAGAGATCTGACTAGCGGGGGTGCGAACACCGGGGAGCTGTTTTTT. It specifies CSARDLTSGGANTGELFF.

This clonotype was counted between two and nine times. The V gene is TRBV6-2 or TRBV6-3, the J gene TRBJ1-1; D not resolved. The V end lost 8 bases, the J end lost 3 bases, and 4 bases lay between the germline ends. Germline V gene data show CDR1 as MNHEY and CDR2 as SVGEGT. The CDR3 sequence is 10 residues long. The CDR3 region has the DNA TGTGCCAGCCGGGACACTGAAGCTTTCTTT. As protein: CASRDTEAFF.

The rearrangement joins TRBV5-5 to TRBJ1-6, with D tentatively TRBD1 (6 bases). The germline V gene has CDR1 SGHKS and CDR2 YYEKEE (reference sequence). The V and J ends lost 1 base and 2 bases respectively, with 13 bases between them. This CDR3 has 17 residues. CDR3 sequence (DNA): TGTGCCAGCAGCTTGCGGCAGGGGTACGCCTATAATTCACCCCTCCACTTT. Translation: CASSLRQGYAYNSPLHF.

J is TRBJ1-5 and V is TRBV12-3 or TRBV12-4, with D perhaps TRBD1 (5 bases). This CDR3 spans 15 amino acids. V was clipped by 5 bases and J by 6 bases, with 17 bases between them. Here the CDR3 reads CASSPSLGGSQPQHF. CDR3 nucleotide sequence: TGTGCCAGCAGTCCCAGCCTGGGGGGTAGTCAGCCCCAGCATTTT.

The chain has TRBV10-3 and TRBJ2-1; 10 bases line up with TRBD2. The V gene's germline CDR1 is ENHRY and CDR2 SYGVKD. Trimming removed 3 bases from V and 7 bases from J; junction bases left unmatched: 6. The CDR3 loop spans 15 amino acids. CDR3 sequence reads: CAISELAGWSNEQFF. CDR3 nucleotide sequence: TGTGCCATCAGTGAACTAGCGGGATGGTCGAATGAGCAGTTCTTC.

The V call is TRBV15, the J call TRBJ1-5; D is possibly TRBD1 (6 bases). This CDR3 is 14 amino acids long. Trimming removed 5 bases from V and 0 bases from J, with 8 bases in between. The germline gives CDR1 LNHNV, CDR2 YYDKDF (reference sequence). Here the CDR3 DNA reads TGTGCCACCAGCCCCAGGGGTAGCAATCAGCCCCAGCATTTT. Its translation is CATSPRGSNQPQHF.

A few counts support this clonotype. The CDR3 region has the DNA TGCAGCGTTGTGGGACAGGGGGCACTTTATGGCTACACCTTC. Amino acid sequence: CSVVGQGALYGYTF. The rearrangement links TRBV29-1 to TRBJ1-2; 12 bases map to TRBD1. Germline loops: CDR1 SQVTM, CDR2 ANQGSEA. This CDR3 spans 14 amino acids. The trim removed 4 bases at V and 5 bases at J, leaving 5 bases unmatched.

The rearrangement uses TRBV20-1 and TRBJ1-2; 7 bases agree with TRBD1. This CDR3 is 15 amino acids long. CDR1 DFQATT and CDR2 SNEGSKA come from the germline V gene (reference sequence). V trimming: 2 bases; J trimming: 3 bases; junction bases outside the gene matches: 9. The DNA of the CDR3 is TGCAGTGCTAGAAGTCTAGGACAGGAGGACTATGGCTACACCTTC. As protein: CSARSLGQEDYGYTF.

This clonotype has more than one count but fewer than ten. The V gene is TRBV14, the J gene TRBJ2-5; 10 nucleotides agree with TRBD2. J was trimmed by 4 bases and V by 1 base; bases with no gene match: 9. The germline V gene has CDR1 SGHDN and CDR2 FVKESK. The CDR3 is 17 residues long. The CDR3 coding sequence is TGTGCCAGCAGCCAAGTTGCGAGCGGGAGGGGAGGAGAGACCCAGTACTTC. This translates into CASSQVASGRGGETQYF.

The gene calls are TRBV29-1 and TRBJ2-7; TRBD1 matches at 10 bases. CDR1 and CDR2 from the germline V gene are SQVTM and ANQGSEA. Trimming at V came to 5 bases and at J to 4 bases, leaving 5 bases not matched to a gene. The CDR3 has 13 amino acids. Here the CDR3 DNA reads TGCAGCGTTCGGACAGGGGGAGGTTACGAGCAGTACTTC. Translated, it gives CSVRTGGGYEQYF.

This rearrangement joins TRBV7-2 to TRBJ2-7, with D tentatively TRBD1 or TRBD2 (5 bases each). This CDR3 has 13 amino acids. The germline V and J ends were trimmed by 7 bases and 1 base, with 11 bases remaining between them. Germline V lookup: CDR1 SGHTA, CDR2 FQGNSA. DNA for the CDR3: TGTGCCAGCAACATGGGACGGTCCTACGAGCAGTACTTC. Translated: CASNMGRSYEQYF.

The V and J genes are TRBV18 and TRBJ2-7; 7 bases match TRBD2. V gave up 3 bases and J gave up 0 bases; unmatched junction bases: 2. The CDR3 length is 14 residues. Germline V lookup: CDR1 KGHSH, CDR2 LQKENI. The CDR3 spells CASSPGTNSYEQYF. DNA for the CDR3: TGTGCCAGCTCACCCGGGACTAACTCCTACGAGCAGTACTTC.

The rearrangement links TRBV29-1 to TRBJ1-2, with 12 bases fitting TRBD1. CDR3 length equals 15 residues. The V gene end was trimmed by 7 bases and the J gene end by 3 bases; junction bases not matched to a gene: 9. Germline lookup yields CDR1 SQVTM and CDR2 ANQGSEA. CDR3 protein: CSARDRGLRDYGYTF. CDR3 in DNA: TGCAGCGCGCGGGACAGGGGGCTTCGAGACTATGGCTACACCTTC.

This clonotype turned up a few times. The rearrangement links TRBV19 to TRBJ1-5; no firm D call. Trimming stripped 1 base from V and 4 bases from J, with 17 bases between. The germline V gene encodes CDR1 LNHDA and CDR2 SQIVND (reference sequence). There are 17 residues in the CDR3. The CDR3 bases are TGTGCCAGTAGTATAGGATCTTTGTGGGCGGAAAATCAGCCCCAGCATTTT. Translation: CASSIGSLWAENQPQHF. The full variable domain, its missing parts supplied by reference TRBV19 and TRBJ1-5, is DGGITQSPKYLFRKEGQNVTLSCEQNLNHDAMYWYRQDPGQGLRLIYYSQIVNDFQKGDIAEGYSVSREKKESFPLTVTSAQKNPTAFYLCASSIGSLWAENQPQHFGDGTRLSIL.

A few counts support this clonotype. The chain combines TRBV7-8 with TRBJ1-2; TRBD1 might be the D (6 bases). The ends were cut back, 7 bases at V and 7 bases at J, with 19 bases in the middle. The CDR3 has 14 amino acids. Germline V gives CDR1 SGHVS, CDR2 FQNEAQ. CDR3 sequence reads: CASTPGGRGSGYTF. CDR3 DNA: TGTGCCAGCACCCCGGGGGGCCGTGGAAGTGGCTACACCTTC.

The rearrangement links TRBV5-1 to TRBJ2-4, with TRBD1 identical over 10 bases. The CDR3 extends over 18 amino acids. The V gene's germline CDR1 is SGHRS and CDR2 YFSETQ. V lost 1 base, J lost 9 bases, and 16 bases stayed unmatched. The CDR3 DNA is TGCGCCAGCAGCTTGCTCTATTCCGGGACAGGGGACAAATTCATTCAGTACTTC. Its protein is CASSLLYSGTGDKFIQYF.

J is TRBJ2-7 and V is TRBV4-1; 9 bases match TRBD2. Germline lookup yields CDR1 MGHRA and CDR2 YSYEKL. This CDR3 has 15 residues. Germline trimming cut 1 base from V and 1 base from J; bases unmatched to any gene: 2. CDR3 amino acids: CASSQVLAGSYEQYF. Here the CDR3 DNA reads TGCGCCAGCAGCCAAGTCCTAGCGGGGTCCTACGAGCAGTACTTC.

This clonotype has just a few counts. The chain employs TRBV7-2 and TRBJ2-3; 10 nucleotides agree with TRBD2. CDR3 size: 15 residues. Germline values: CDR1 SGHTA, CDR2 FQGNSA. V lost 7 bases, J lost 1 base, and 5 bases stayed unmatched. The CDR3 region has the DNA TGTGCCAGCACCATAGCGGGAGGACGCACAGATACGCAGTATTTT. Its protein product is CASTIAGGRTDTQYF.

A few counts support this clonotype. The V gene is TRBV19, the J gene TRBJ1-2, with 10 bases aligning to TRBD1. Germline loops: CDR1 LNHDA, CDR2 SQIVND (reference sequence). CDR3 size: 15 residues. J gave up 7 bases and V 3 bases, and 8 bases lay outside the gene matches. In DNA, the CDR3 is TGTGCCAGTAGTATGTGGACAGGGGGGTTCGGTGGCTACACCTTC. This gives the protein CASSMWTGGFGGYTF. Full variable domain (rest looked up from reference TRBV19 and TRBJ1-2): DGGITQSPKYLFRKEGQNVTLSCEQNLNHDAMYWYRQDPGQGLRLIYYSQIVNDFQKGDIAEGYSVSREKKESFPLTVTSAQKNPTAFYLCASSMWTGGFGGYTFGSGTRLTVV.

The chain couples TRBV6-5 to TRBJ2-3, with a possible D match to TRBD1 (6 bases). CDR1 MNHEY and CDR2 SVGAGI come from the germline V gene. Trimming took 0 bases from V and 0 from J, leaving 13 bases between them. The CDR3 spans 17 residues. Written as DNA, the CDR3 is TGTGCCAGCAGTTACTCGCCTGGACAGACTAGCACAGATACGCAGTATTTT. This codes for CASSYSPGQTSTDTQYF.

The sample holds a few counts of this clonotype. V and J are TRBV6-2 or TRBV6-3 and TRBJ1-1; TRBD1 aligns across 8 bases. This CDR3 is 16 amino acids long. V lost 2 bases to trimming and J lost 1 base; unmatched junction nucleotides: 6. The V gene's germline CDR1 is MNHEY and CDR2 SVGEGT. As DNA, the CDR3 is TGTGCCAGCAGTTACCCTCGGACAGGGAGGAACACTGAAGCTTTCTTT. Its protein is CASSYPRTGRNTEAFF.

The chain recombines TRBV6-5 with TRBJ2-7; 7 bases map to TRBD1. The CDR3 consists of 14 residues. Germline CDR1 and CDR2: MNHEY and SVGAGI. Unmatched junction bases numbered 7, after V lost 3 bases and J lost 5 bases. Here the CDR3 DNA reads TGTGCCAGCAGTTATCATGACAGGGACCACGAGCAGTACTTC. Translated, it gives CASSYHDRDHEQYF.

V usage is TRBV7-9 and J usage is TRBJ2-2, with 10 bases that match TRBD1. Per the germline V gene, CDR1 is SEHNR and CDR2 is FQNEAQ (reference sequence). CDR3 length: 16 amino acids. The V and J ends lost 6 bases and 6 bases, in that order; junction bases with no gene match: 10. The CDR3 bases are TGTGCCAGCAGTCTTACCGGGACAGGGGAATCCGGGGAGCTGTTTTTT. Protein product: CASSLTGTGESGELFF.

The rearrangement links TRBV5-1 to TRBJ2-3; possibly TRBD2 for D (6 bases). Germline CDR1 reads SGHRS; CDR2 reads YFSETQ. This CDR3 has 14 residues. V dropped 4 bases and J dropped 5 bases, with 14 bases sitting between them. The CDR3 protein is CASSPGLPGDTQYF. The CDR3 region has the DNA TGCGCCAGCAGCCCGGGACTGCCGGGAGATACGCAGTATTTT.

The gene calls are TRBV20-1 and TRBJ1-5; tentatively, D is TRBD1 (5 bases). The CDR3 loop spans 14 amino acids. The ends were cut back, 6 bases at V and 7 bases at J, with 19 bases in the middle. Per germline, CDR1 DFQATT and CDR2 SNEGSKA (reference sequence). Written as DNA, the CDR3 is TGCAGTGCCAGTACGCCGTCCGGGGGGCAGCCCCAGCATTTT. Translating gives CSASTPSGGQPQHF.

The table lists this clonotype with a few counts. V usage is TRBV2 and J usage is TRBJ1-1, with TRBD1 as a possible D gene (6 bases). V was cut by 4 bases and J by 6 bases, with 15 bases left in between. This CDR3 has 14 residues. Germline CDR1 and CDR2: SNHLY and FYNNEI. The DNA of the CDR3 is TGTGCCAGCAGTGGGCAAGGGGGTTCCGCTGAAGCTTTCTTT. Protein: CASSGQGGSAEAFF.

This rearrangement joins TRBV6-1 to TRBJ1-1, with 7 bases matching TRBD1. With 8 bases clipped from V and 10 bases from J, the junction kept 10 bases outside the gene matches. The CDR3 covers 12 residues. The germline gives CDR1 MNHNS, CDR2 SASEGT. CDR3 region: CASDLQGERAFF. Written as DNA, the CDR3 is TGTGCCAGCGACCTTCAGGGGGAACGAGCTTTCTTT.